The 28 T cell receptor beta chains given below trace back to one sample, sequenced in a study of cytomegalovirus exposure and HLA in healthy donors. TCRdb's copy holds only in-frame clones and misses some; the assay was immunoSEQ multiplex PCR. The sample records fewer than 250,000 clones, approximately 88% being singletons. Sequencing used PBMCs. These receptors all stem from a woman in her 30s in good health and CMV-seropositive.

The gene calls are TRBV4-3 and TRBJ2-7; TRBD1 is a possible D gene (6 bases). The CDR3 is 15 amino acids. Trimming removed 0 bases at V and 2 bases at J, with 11 bases between. Germline CDR1 reads LGHNA; CDR2 reads YSLEER. The CDR3 is CASSQDWTVPYEQYF. The CDR3 nucleotides are TGCGCCAGCAGCCAAGATTGGACAGTCCCCTACGAGCAGTACTTC.

V and J are TRBV9 and TRBJ1-2; possibly TRBD1 for D (6 bases). This CDR3 is built from 15 residues. CDR1 is SGDLS, CDR2 YYNGEE, per germline. V was cut by 0 bases and J by 8 bases, with 17 bases left in between. CDR3 in amino acids: CASSVAPQGSIGYTF. CDR3 nucleotides: TGTGCCAGCAGCGTAGCCCCACAGGGTAGCATCGGCTACACCTTC.

This clone was detected only a few times. J is TRBJ2-1 and V is TRBV7-3; the match to TRBD1 covers 7 bases. Per germline, CDR1 SGHTA and CDR2 FQGTGA. J gave up 2 bases and V 5 bases, and 6 bases lay outside the gene matches. The length of the CDR3 is 15 residues. This chain's CDR3 is CASSPLGQPYNEQFF. CDR3 DNA: TGTGCCAGCAGCCCTCTGGGACAGCCCTACAATGAGCAGTTCTTC.

The V gene is TRBV4-1, the J gene TRBJ2-1; the D gene is possibly TRBD2 (7 bases). The CDR3 runs to 15 residues. The V and J ends lost 1 base and 9 bases respectively, with 16 bases between them. Germline loops: CDR1 MGHRA, CDR2 YSYEKL. CDR3 loop: CASSQARGGDGEQFF. The CDR3 DNA follows: TGCGCCAGCAGCCAAGCTAGGGGGGGAGACGGTGAGCAGTTCTTC.

The rearrangement links TRBV5-1 to TRBJ2-3; D not certain. Between the trimmed V and J ends, which lost 6 bases and 5 bases, there was a span of 13 bases. Germline values: CDR1 SGHRS, CDR2 YFSETQ. CDR3 length: 13 amino acids. Written as DNA, the CDR3 is TGCGCCAGCACCCAGTCGATGGGAGATACGCAGTATTTT. Translation: CASTQSMGDTQYF.

The chain combines TRBV18 with TRBJ1-1; no firm D call. V lost 0 bases and J lost 4, with 9 bases in between. In germline, CDR1 is KGHSH, CDR2 LQKENI. CDR3 size: 14 residues. This CDR3 is CASSPPDGRTEAFF. The CDR3 DNA is TGTGCCAGCTCACCACCAGACGGGCGCACTGAAGCTTTCTTT.

Details on this clone: Other DNA sequences in the sample encode the same CDR3. The chain joins TRBV30 to TRBJ2-7; 7 bases line up with TRBD2. J gave up 7 bases and V 0 bases, and 0 bases lay outside the gene matches. Germline CDR1 is GTSNPN and CDR2 is SVGIG (reference sequence). The CDR3 loop spans 11 amino acids. CDR3 amino acids: CAWSVGGEQYF. Written as DNA, the CDR3 is TGTGCCTGGAGTGTGGGGGGGGAGCAGTACTTC.

V is TRBV29-1 and J is TRBJ1-1, with D unclear. CDR1 is SQVTM and CDR2 is ANQGSEA in the germline V gene. The germline V and J ends were trimmed by 2 bases and 1 base, with 2 bases remaining between them. The CDR3 extends over 11 amino acids. The CDR3 sequence is CSVERNTEAFF. The CDR3 nucleotides are TGCAGCGTTGAAAGGAACACTGAAGCTTTCTTT.

The chain joins TRBV19 to TRBJ1-2, with TRBD1 identical over 8 bases. The CDR3 length is 16 residues. The V gene end was trimmed by 6 bases and the J gene end by 4 bases; junction bases not matched to a gene: 13. CDR1 and CDR2 from the germline V gene are LNHDA and SQIVND (reference sequence). CDR3 nucleotides: TGTGCCAGTAGCTTCACTCCGACAGGGGTCGGCTATGGCTACACCTTC. Its translation is CASSFTPTGVGYGYTF.

CDR3 amino acids: CASSLVGQQYSNQPQHF. DNA for the CDR3: TGTGCCAGCAGTTTAGTCGGGCAGCAGTATAGCAATCAGCCCCAGCATTTT. The chain combines TRBV28 with TRBJ1-5; no firm D call. This CDR3 region has 17 residues. Per germline, CDR1 MDHEN and CDR2 SYDVKM. The germline V and J ends were trimmed by 2 bases and 0 bases, with 14 bases remaining between them.

This chain links TRBV9 with TRBJ2-5; a weak D match, TRBD1 (6 bases). CDR3 length equals 14 residues. CDR1 SGDLS and CDR2 YYNGEE come from the germline V gene. V was shortened by 2 bases and J by 2 bases, with 10 bases between the two germline ends. CDR3 nucleotides: TGTGCCAGCAGCGTGCAGGGGCTTCAAGAGACCCAGTACTTC. This sequence encodes CASSVQGLQETQYF.

V gene TRBV12-5 combines with J gene TRBJ2-1, with a weak D call TRBD1 (5 bases). Trimming shortened V by 1 base and J by 3 bases, and 7 bases separated the two germline ends. From germline, CDR1 is LGHNT and CDR2 FRNRAP. CDR3 length: 14 residues. This CDR3 is CASGLGGYYNEQFF. The CDR3 coding sequence is TGTGCTAGTGGTTTGGGGGGCTACTACAATGAGCAGTTCTTC.

This sequence joins TRBV28 and TRBJ1-2; 7 bases fit TRBD1. V lost 7 bases, J lost 7 bases, and 9 bases stayed unmatched. Germline V gene sequence: CDR1 MDHEN, CDR2 SYDVKM. This CDR3 is built from 13 residues. The DNA of the CDR3 is TGTGCCAGCACGCCAGGGGGAGTAGGTGGCTACACCTTC. Protein: CASTPGGVGGYTF.

This sequence joins TRBV9 and TRBJ2-2, with no clear D. From germline, CDR1 is SGDLS and CDR2 YYNGEE. Trimming shortened V by 0 bases and J by 0 bases, and 9 bases separated the two germline ends. The CDR3 length is 16 residues. CDR3 sequence: CASSVVDGANTGELFF. The CDR3 DNA is TGTGCCAGCAGCGTAGTTGACGGTGCGAACACCGGGGAGCTGTTTTTT.

This clone appeared once. J is TRBJ2-7 and V is TRBV27, with 11 bases identical to TRBD2. Losses at the gene ends were 5 bases for V and 2 bases for J; bases not matched to a gene: 2. The CDR3 sequence is 14 residues long. Germline V gives CDR1 MNHEY, CDR2 SMNVEV (reference sequence). The CDR3 DNA reads as TGTGCCAGCAGTCTAGCGGGAGGCGCCTACGAGCAGTACTTC. It encodes CASSLAGGAYEQYF.

In this sample, this clone turned up a few times. J is TRBJ1-2 and V is TRBV6-1, with 9 bases that match TRBD1. The CDR3 has 18 amino acids. With 6 bases clipped from V and 2 bases from J, the junction kept 16 bases outside the gene matches. In germline, CDR1 is MNHNS, CDR2 SASEGT. The CDR3: CASSENLAIQGANYGYTF. CDR3 nucleotides: TGTGCCAGCAGCGAAAATTTAGCAATACAGGGGGCGAACTATGGCTACACCTTC.

The chain carries TRBV2 and TRBJ1-1, with D possibly matching TRBD1 (5 bases). The CDR3 contains 12 residues. Deletions cut 8 bases from V and 5 bases from J, with 12 bases between. The V gene's germline CDR1 is SNHLY and CDR2 FYNNEI. The CDR3 loop is CASLRVETEAFF. CDR3 in DNA: TGTGCCAGCCTCAGGGTCGAGACTGAAGCTTTCTTT.

This clone was recorded a few times. This sequence joins TRBV6-5 and TRBJ2-7; possible D gene TRBD2, 5 bases. CDR1 and CDR2 (germline): MNHEY, SVGAGI. This CDR3 is 11 amino acids long. V lost 8 bases and J 4 bases, leaving 9 bases between the germline ends. The CDR3 DNA reads TGTGCCAGCGGAGAGGGATACGAGCAGTACTTC. It codes for CASGEGYEQYF.

This rearrangement joins TRBV6-5 to TRBJ1-3; D is unclear. V lost 0 bases and J lost 4, with 10 bases in between. Germline CDR1 is MNHEY and CDR2 is SVGAGI. The CDR3 covers 15 residues. CDR3 bases: TGTGCCAGCAGTTACTCCAGCTCCCGGGGAAACACCATATATTTT. Its protein product is CASSYSSSRGNTIYF.

The rearrangement uses TRBV9 and TRBJ2-3; 7 bases line up with TRBD2. Germline-derived CDR1 and CDR2 are SGDLS and YYNGEE. V trimming: 4 bases; J trimming: 2 bases; junction bases outside the gene matches: 7. The length of the CDR3 is 15 residues. The DNA of the CDR3 is TGTGCCAGCAGCAAAAGCGGGGCCTACACAGATACGCAGTATTTT. Amino acids: CASSKSGAYTDTQYF.

The V and J genes are TRBV5-1 and TRBJ2-7, with TRBD2 matching 14 bases. The V and J ends lost 4 bases and 5 bases, in that order; junction bases with no gene match: 11. The CDR3 is made up of 17 amino acids. The V gene's germline CDR1 is SGHRS and CDR2 YFSETQ. The CDR3 DNA reads TGCGCCAGCAGCCCCCGACTAGCGGGAGGGCCTAAAAACGAGCAGTACTTC. Its protein product is CASSPRLAGGPKNEQYF.

The chain carries TRBV18 and TRBJ1-4; D is possibly TRBD1 (6 bases). CDR1 is KGHSH, CDR2 LQKENI, per germline. The CDR3 is 13 amino acids. Between the trimmed V and J ends, which lost 3 bases and 10 bases, there was a span of 12 bases. CDR3 region: CASSPPEGGKLFF. The DNA for the CDR3 is TGTGCCAGCTCACCTCCCGAGGGGGGAAAACTGTTTTTT. Filled out from reference TRBV18 and TRBJ1-4, the complete variable domain reads NAGVMQNPRHLVRRRGQEARLRCSPMKGHSHVYWYRQLPEEGLKFMVYLQKENIIDESGMPKERFSAEFPKEGPSILRIQQVVRGDSAAYFCASSPPEGGKLFFGSGTQLSVL.

This chain links TRBV7-6 with TRBJ2-1; TRBD2 agrees at 9 bases. Per the germline V gene, CDR1 is SGHVS and CDR2 is FNYEAQ. V was clipped by 3 bases and J by 2 bases; unmatched bases: 5. This CDR3 contains 16 residues. The CDR3 DNA follows: TGTGCCAGCAGCTTTCTAGCGGGACCCGCCTACAATGAGCAGTTCTTC. This translates into CASSFLAGPAYNEQFF.

V gene TRBV14 combines with J gene TRBJ1-1, with TRBD1 as a possible D gene (5 bases). Per the germline V gene, CDR1 is SGHDN and CDR2 is FVKESK. Trimming shortened V by 4 bases and J by 1 base, and 13 bases separated the two germline ends. The CDR3 extends over 15 amino acids. The CDR3 here is CASSPQRRGNTEAFF. In DNA, the CDR3 is TGTGCCAGCAGCCCCCAACGTAGGGGGAACACTGAAGCTTTCTTT.

The rearrangement links TRBV10-3 to TRBJ2-3; 14 bases agree with TRBD2. Losses at the gene ends were 6 bases for V and 6 bases for J; bases not matched to a gene: 8. Germline values: CDR1 ENHRY, CDR2 SYGVKD. The CDR3 contains 16 residues. The CDR3 nucleotides are TGTGCCATCAGCCCGAGACTAGCGGGAGGGTATGATACGCAGTATTTT. Its translation: CAISPRLAGGYDTQYF.

In its sample, this clone was seen a few times. The chain employs TRBV28 and TRBJ2-3; D is unclear. From germline, CDR1 is MDHEN and CDR2 SYDVKM. V dropped 6 bases and J dropped 6 bases, with 10 bases sitting between them. CDR3 length equals 12 residues. CDR3 sequence reads: CASRHGLDTQYF. The CDR3 DNA reads TGTGCCAGCAGGCACGGGTTGGATACGCAGTATTTT.

V gene TRBV5-4 combines with J gene TRBJ2-3; 11 bases match TRBD2. Per germline, CDR1 SGHNT and CDR2 YYREEE (reference sequence). The CDR3 sequence is 16 residues long. V shed 3 bases, J shed 5 bases, and the junction held 8 bases outside the gene matches. The chain's CDR3 is CASSSSSGRSVDTQYF. The CDR3 nucleotides read TGTGCCAGCAGCTCGTCTAGCGGGAGGTCTGTAGATACGCAGTATTTT.

The gene calls are TRBV30 and TRBJ2-1, with D unclear. Trimming stripped 2 bases from V and 6 bases from J, with 8 bases between. CDR1 GTSNPN and CDR2 SVGIG come from the germline V gene (reference sequence). This CDR3 comprises 12 residues. CDR3 amino acids: CAWSSWSNEQFF. The DNA for the CDR3 is TGTGCCTGGAGTTCCTGGAGCAATGAGCAGTTCTTC.